The source of this T cell receptor (beta chain) is a study of blood T cell repertoires in COVID-19. The overall study: Sites in the United States, Italy and Spain provided acute and convalescent COVID-19 samples. The analysed material was cDNA or gDNA that came from T cells, B-cell-depleted T cells, or PBMCs.

V lost 7 bases to trimming and J lost 6 bases; unmatched junction nucleotides: 6. CDR1 and CDR2 (germline): SNHLY, FYNNEI. This CDR3 is 13 amino acids long. In the study's own analysis: Amplification with reference gene primers provided the estimates of nucleated cell counts. Only in-frame clones appear in the TCRdb table, and some are missing; sequencing was by immunoSEQ multiplex PCR. Clone size and V and J calls were adopted from that table, with D and trimming inferred from the DNA. Among 75,000 to 100,000 clones, around 85% were seen once, and the ten largest hold over 8.5%. The sample holds a few counts of this clone.

Sequenced: peripheral blood. The chain combines TRBV2 with TRBJ1-1; 9 bases align to TRBD1. This clonotype originated in an elderly woman with acute or convalescent COVID-19. The CDR3 loop is CASNTDRGSEAFF. The CDR3 nucleotides read TGTGCCAGCAATACCGACAGGGGGTCTGAAGCTTTCTTT.